This T cell receptor (beta chain) was captured by sequencing in a study of cytomegalovirus exposure and HLA in healthy donors (dated by TCRdb to about 2017). With regard to the full study: According to a later analysis, the roughly 130 validation repertoires were produced on the same platform as the roughly 600 repertoires of the first cohort. To predict cytomegalovirus infection status, the study brought together high-throughput TCR immunosequencing, statistical association of individual TCRs with disease status, and machine learning. The aim of the study was to test whether cataloging public T cell receptors could identify signatures of past pathogen exposure. In addition to the first cohort of several hundred subjects, a separate validation cohort of some 120 different subjects was used. What the research found in general, with its limitations: The study listed approximately 150 TCR beta chains as associated with cytomegalovirus. A later analysis had no HLA typing for the validation cohort, so co-occurrence there was scored across all 130 or so repertoires. In both the original and validation cohorts, the classifier was reported to diagnose cytomegalovirus status with high specificity and sensitivity. In vitro tests confirmed that a few of the cytomegalovirus-associated TCR beta chains recognize cytomegalovirus antigens. In a later analysis, TCRs clustered in the first cohort were found to also tend to co-occur in the 130 or so validation repertoires, with approximately 95% of cluster scores above 0. Most TCR sequences were seen in very few donors, while some public TCRs were found in many individuals. The authors suggested that the approach could potentially be generalized to other disease states and immunological phenotypes.

Separate from the roughly 660-subject first cohort, the validation cohort of more than 90 subjects was the group to which the donors belonged. Measured from the cysteine to the phenylalanine, the CDR3 is 14 residues long. The retained sequence is limited to the CDR3, 42 bases, with the frame set at the first base. As encoded in the germline V gene (reference sequence), CDR1 is SGHNT while CDR2 is YYREEE. V lost 4 bases and J lost 7 bases, and the count of bases not matched to a germline gene is 10. Libraries were prepared through the immunoSEQ multiplex PCR assay. On the study's bioinformatics: A statistical classification framework was built to diagnose cytomegalovirus status from the catalog of TCR beta chain sequences. The table comes from immuneACCESS by way of TCRdb, which keeps in-frame sequences with V and J called. Part of the clones is missing from these tables; in studies checked, under half for an unresolved V gene and the rest for unknown reasons. The DNA was the basis for D and trimming; V, J and clone size are from that table. The sample has more than 150,000 clones on record, 88% of them singletons. The top ten clonotypes cover around 3% of the sample.

This clone showed up just a few times. No cognate antigen has been identified for it. It has no much larger one-base neighbor in the sample; base qualities were not kept. The V gene is TRBV5-4 and the J gene is TRBJ2-7, and TRBD1 matches 8 of the central bases. The sample consisted of PBMCs. This TCR was sampled from a man aged 18 to 29 in good health and CMV-seronegative. The CDR3 here reads CASSKGQGEREQYF. Here is the DNA: TGTGCCAGCAGCAAAGGACAGGGTGAGAGGGAGCAGTACTTC.